The 25 T cell receptor beta chains below all came from one sample that was sequenced in a study of T cells in localized non-small cell lung cancer. Sequencing used immunoSEQ multiplex PCR; TCRdb keeps in-frame clones, though not all of them. The sample yields 2,000 to 2,500 clones, 20% to 25% seen once. Sample: lung tumor tissue, taken before any cancer treatment. All receptors come from a woman between 35 and 70 years old with stage III lung adenocarcinoma.

The chain links TRBV19 to TRBJ2-5, with TRBD1 as a possible D gene (7 bases). Germline V gives CDR1 LNHDA, CDR2 SQIVND (reference sequence). This CDR3 comprises 18 residues. V was trimmed by 3 bases and J by 1 base, leaving 21 bases between them. The CDR3 spells CASSMDRRGAGGQETQYF. The CDR3, as DNA: TGTGCCAGTAGTATGGATAGAAGGGGGGCAGGGGGCCAAGAGACCCAGTACTTC.

This chain uses TRBV19 with TRBJ1-1; TRBD1 aligns across 9 bases. The CDR3 is 14 residues long. Germline V gene sequence: CDR1 LNHDA, CDR2 SQIVND (reference sequence). Unmatched junction bases numbered 6, after V lost 6 bases and J lost 4 bases. The CDR3 spells CASSRTGVSTEAFF. The CDR3 DNA reads as TGTGCCAGTAGCCGGACAGGGGTCTCCACTGAAGCTTTCTTT. The full variable domain, in which reference TRBV19 and TRBJ1-1 provide the parts outside the CDR3, is DGGITQSPKYLFRKEGQNVTLSCEQNLNHDAMYWYRQDPGQGLRLIYYSQIVNDFQKGDIAEGYSVSREKKESFPLTVTSAQKNPTAFYLCASSRTGVSTEAFFGQGTRLTVV.

In its sample, this clone was seen a few times. The chain employs TRBV1 and TRBJ2-5; the D segment call TRBD2 is taken from the table without a DNA check. TRBV1 is an annotated pseudogene. The CDR3 sequence is 20 residues long. This chain's CDR3 is CTSSQGFPWLAGGYQETQYF. In DNA, the CDR3 is TGCACCAGCAGCCAAGGGTTCCCGTGGCTAGCGGGGGGGTACCAAGAGACCCAGTACTTC.

This clone was seen only a few times. The V and J genes are TRBV2 and TRBJ1-3; 7 bases are shared with TRBD1. The CDR3 extends over 14 amino acids. Trimming cost V 11 bases and J 3 bases; bases outside gene matches: 10. Germline assignment: CDR1 SNHLY and CDR2 FYNNEI. The CDR3 DNA reads TGTGCCGCTCACAGGGGTGGAAGTGGAAACACCATATATTTT. Translating gives CAAHRGGSGNTIYF. Supplemented by reference TRBV2 and TRBJ1-3, the full variable domain reads EPEVTQTPSHQVTQMGQEVILRCVPISNHLYFYWYRQILGQKVEFLVSFYNNEISEKSEIFDDQFSVERPDGSNFTLKIRSTKLEDSAMYFCAAHRGGSGNTIYFGEGSWLTVV.

This clone was seen only a few times. The gene calls are TRBV18 and TRBJ1-1; TRBD1 is a possible D gene (5 bases). The CDR3 spans 14 residues. Trimming removed 5 bases at V and 8 bases at J, with 18 bases between. Per germline, CDR1 KGHSH and CDR2 LQKENI. The CDR3 region is CASSMSGQGVEAFF. The CDR3 region has the DNA TGTGCCAGCTCAATGAGTGGGCAGGGAGTAGAAGCTTTCTTT.

This clone was seen only a few times. This chain joins TRBV25-1 and TRBJ2-7, with D unclear. CDR1 MGHDK and CDR2 SYGVNS come from the germline V gene. The CDR3 loop spans 12 amino acids. Trimming stripped 2 bases from V and 4 bases from J, with 6 bases between. The CDR3 region has the DNA TGTGCCAGCAGTGAAAATAATTACGAGCAGTACTTC. Translated: CASSENNYEQYF.

The chain uses TRBV14 and TRBJ2-5, with 11 nucleotides matching TRBD1. The germline V gene encodes CDR1 SGHDN and CDR2 FVKESK. V shed 4 bases, J shed 7 bases, and the junction held 8 bases outside the gene matches. The CDR3 sequence is 15 residues long. DNA of the CDR3: TGTGCCAGCAGCCCCGGGACAGGGGGTGTGGGGACCCAGTACTTC. Translation: CASSPGTGGVGTQYF.

This clone has a handful of counts. The CDR3 DNA reads TGCGCCAGCAGCCAAGACCTTTTCGGACTAGCGGCAACCACCGGGGAGCTGTTTTTT. It specifies CASSQDLFGLAATTGELFF. This chain joins TRBV1 and TRBJ2-2; the table's D call, TRBD2, has no DNA check behind it. TRBV1 counts as a pseudogene. CDR3 length equals 19 residues.

The rearrangement joins TRBV6-8 to TRBJ2-5; TRBD1 is a possible D gene (5 bases). The CDR3 totals 14 residues. Trimming removed 6 bases at V and 0 bases at J, with 11 bases between. Per the germline V gene, CDR1 is MNHGY and CDR2 is SAAAGT. The CDR3 spells CASSRTPYQETQYF. The CDR3 coding sequence is TGTGCCAGCAGCAGGACACCGTACCAAGAGACCCAGTACTTC.

The CDR3 DNA reads as TGCGCCAGCAGTCAAACAGGGGACCCTGGAAACACCATATATTTT. It encodes CASSQTGDPGNTIYF. The chain joins TRBV23-1 to TRBJ1-3; the match to TRBD1 covers 7 bases. TRBV23-1 is identified as an open reading frame with a role that is uncertain. V shed 2 bases and J 2 bases; nucleotides not matched to a gene: 3. The CDR3 is 15 amino acids.

The J gene is TRBJ1-2, the V gene TRBV28; TRBD1 is a possible D gene (6 bases). The CDR3 spans 14 residues. V gave up 6 bases and J gave up 0 bases, with 11 bases separating them. In germline, CDR1 is MDHEN, CDR2 SYDVKM. The CDR3 sequence is CASRLGGSNYGYTF. The DNA of the CDR3 is TGTGCCAGCAGACTGGGGGGCTCTAACTATGGCTACACCTTC.

This clone was counted between two and nine times. V and J are TRBV9 and TRBJ1-2; 9 bases are a match to TRBD1. Germline values: CDR1 SGDLS, CDR2 YYNGEE. This CDR3 has 18 amino acids. V was clipped by 0 bases and J by 5 bases; unmatched bases: 14. The CDR3 nucleotides are TGTGCCAGCAGCGTAGTGAGGACAGGGGCCGCGGGGGTTTATGGCTACACCTTC. Translating gives CASSVVRTGAAGVYGYTF.

Only a few counts were recorded for this clone. The rearrangement joins TRBV28 to TRBJ2-1; TRBD2 aligns across 14 bases. The germline CDR1 and CDR2 sequences are MDHEN and SYDVKM. This CDR3 spans 15 amino acids. V was clipped by 5 bases and J by 6 bases; unmatched bases: 3. CDR3 bases: TGTGCCAGCAGTGGGACTAGCGGGAGCCGCAATGAGCAGTTCTTC. It is translated as CASSGTSGSRNEQFF.

This clone ranks as medium-sized. V gene TRBV11-3 combines with J gene TRBJ2-5; D is perhaps TRBD1 (6 bases). Trimming removed 5 bases from V and 5 bases from J, with 15 bases in between. Germline V gene data show CDR1 as SGHNT and CDR2 as YENEEA. CDR3 size: 14 residues. The CDR3 nucleotides are TGTGCCAGCAGCCGCCAAGGGGGTAGCGAGACCCAGTACTTC. As protein: CASSRQGGSETQYF.

This clone has a handful of counts. The V and J genes are TRBV27 and TRBJ2-2; 9 bases are a match to TRBD1. Germline-derived CDR1 and CDR2 are MNHEY and SMNVEV (reference sequence). CDR3 length equals 16 residues. V was pared by 5 bases and J by 5 bases, with 9 bases of the junction left unmatched. The CDR3 DNA reads as TGTGCCAGCAGTACTTGGGACAGGGTCGGAACCGGGGAGCTGTTTTTT. Translated, it gives CASSTWDRVGTGELFF.

This clone turned up a few times. The chain's CDR3 is CASSYSGGNTEAFF. CDR3 coding DNA: TGTGCCAGCAGTTACTCTGGGGGCAACACTGAAGCTTTCTTT. This chain uses TRBV6-8 with TRBJ1-1; maybe TRBD1 (6 bases). Trimming took 0 bases from V and 2 from J, leaving 7 bases between them. CDR1 and CDR2 (germline): MNHGY, SAAAGT. There are 14 residues in the CDR3.

This clone qualifies as medium-sized. The chain couples TRBV11-3 to TRBJ2-1; 12 bases align to TRBD1. This CDR3 contains 14 residues. Germline V CDR1 and CDR2: SGHNT, YENEEA. V gave up 6 bases and J gave up 8 bases; unmatched junction bases: 5. CDR3 bases: TGTGCCAGCAGAGGGACAGGGGGCGGGTATGAGCAGTTCTTC. Residues: CASRGTGGGYEQFF.

The CDR3 DNA follows: TGTGCCTGGAGTGGACAGGCGAACACTGAAGCTTTCTTT. Translated: CAWSGQANTEAFF. This chain uses TRBV30 with TRBJ1-1, with TRBD1 as a possible D gene (6 bases). The V gene's germline CDR1 is GTSNPN and CDR2 SVGIG (reference sequence). V lost 1 base and J lost 1, with 7 bases in between. The CDR3 spans 13 residues.

The chain links TRBV29-1 to TRBJ2-1, with D uncertain. Germline values: CDR1 SQVTM, CDR2 ANQGSEA. The CDR3 loop spans 15 amino acids. Trimming stripped 6 bases from V and 0 bases from J, with 15 bases between. CDR3 sequence (DNA): TGCAGCGTACCCCCAGACGGAAGCTCCTACAATGAGCAGTTCTTC. Amino acid sequence: CSVPPDGSSYNEQFF.

The chain is built from TRBV18 and TRBJ1-2; TRBD1 aligns across 7 bases. V lost 3 bases and J lost 4; bases outside the gene matches: 5. This CDR3 spans 14 amino acids. Germline V lookup: CDR1 KGHSH, CDR2 LQKENI. The CDR3 is CASSPGDSSYGYTF. DNA of the CDR3: TGTGCCAGCTCACCCGGGGACAGTTCCTATGGCTACACCTTC.

Remarks on this clone: Sequence at one end of the junction differs from germline and may be a read error. The V call is TRBV19, the J call TRBJ2-7; TRBD2 is a possible D gene (8 bases). Germline V lookup: CDR1 LNHDA, CDR2 SQIVND (reference sequence). This CDR3 is built from 15 residues. The CDR3 DNA is TGTGCCAGTAGTCCCCGGGAGGGGGCCTCCCACGAGCAGTACTTC. Its translation is CASSPREGASHEQYF.

This clone was seen only a few times. The V gene is TRBV1, the J gene TRBJ2-7; TRBD2 is the table's D call and was not checked against the DNA. TRBV1 counts as a pseudogene. The CDR3 contains 17 residues. The CDR3 bases are TGCGCCAGCAGCCAAGAAGGGCGGGGGCTCCGTGACTACGAGCAGTACTTC. Its protein product is CASSQEGRGLRDYEQYF.

J is TRBJ1-2 and V is TRBV12-5; the match to TRBD1 covers 7 bases. V shed 2 bases, J shed 1 base, and the junction held 7 bases outside the gene matches. This CDR3 contains 16 residues. Germline CDR1 reads LGHNT; CDR2 reads FRNRAP. CDR3 sequence (DNA): TGTGCTAGTGGTTTGCAAAGACAGGGACTTAACTATGGCTACACCTTC. Its translation is CASGLQRQGLNYGYTF.

This clone was observed a few times. Its ends do not fully match the called genes, so a read error is possible. This chain links TRBV6-8 with TRBJ2-3, with 7 bases lining up with TRBD2. This CDR3 comprises 16 residues. Germline V CDR1 and CDR2: MNHGY, SAAAGT. In DNA form, the CDR3 reads TGTGCCAGCAGTGACTCTAAAGCGGGGAGCACAGATACGCAGTATTTT. Its translation: CASSDSKAGSTDTQYF.

The rearrangement joins TRBV25-1 to TRBJ2-2, with D maybe TRBD2 (5 bases). The V end was cut by 4 bases, the J end by 3 bases, with 12 bases between. The CDR3 extends over 15 amino acids. The germline V gene has CDR1 MGHDK and CDR2 SYGVNS. CDR3 in amino acids: CASSVGSRDTGELFF. As DNA, the CDR3 is TGTGCCAGCAGTGTCGGGTCGAGGGACACCGGGGAGCTGTTTTTT.